The entry below gives a single TCR beta chain sequence along with its context. Antigen unknown. V lost 3 bases and J lost 4; bases outside the gene matches: 10. Germline-derived CDR1 and CDR2 are LNHDA and SQIVND (reference sequence). The CDR3 runs 17 residues. The record originates from a study of CD4+ T cells in melanoma. Study conclusions and caveats: CD8+ T cell, macrophage and B cell function reportedly correlated with neoantigen-specific CD4+ T cells. Neoantigen-specific CD4+ T cells in melanoma reportedly had diverse differentiation states.

Here immunoSEQ multiplex PCR was the method, and the copy in TCRdb shows in-frame clones only, minus some. The sample carries about 140,000 clones, about 90% recorded once. J is TRBJ2-3 and V is TRBV19, with TRBD1 matching over 10 bases. This receptor was obtained from a human donor with melanoma. The CDR3 is CASSISWTGGTADTQYF. For the CDR3, the DNA is TGTGCCAGTAGTATCTCTTGGACAGGGGGAACCGCAGATACGCAGTATTTT.